This TCR beta chain was profiled in a study of blood T cells in healthy people across ages. Researchers isolated at least 6.5 million PBMCs per sample. There are 18 residues in the CDR3. The ends lost 7 bases at V and 2 bases at J; junction bases unmatched: 14. The use of a sample-barcoded 5' primer and a J-beta primer mix characterized a second PCR of 7 to 11 cycles. Each cDNA was tagged by a template-switch adaptor containing 12 random nucleotides. One entry per CDR3 protein results from TCRdb running MiXCR on the 5' RACE reads. The table records under 2,000,000 distinct CDR3 sequences, around half of them present only once.

This receptor was identified in a woman aged 40 to 49 in good health. The material sequenced was blood. The chain has TRBV12-3 or TRBV12-4 and TRBJ2-6, with 7 bases matching TRBD1. CDR3 residues: CASTVRDRKIPGANVLTF. The CDR3 nucleotides are TGTGCCAGCACCGTCCGGGACAGAAAGATCCCTGGGGCCAACGTCCTGACTTTC.